These T cell receptor beta chains were read from a single sample in a study of T cell repertoires in cytomegalovirus infection. TCRdb re-called the reads through MiXCR, storing one row per CDR3 protein. The sample lists around 290,000 distinct CDR3 sequences; about 23% were seen once. Material for sequencing was PBMCs. These receptors came from a human donor in good health (CMV status not recorded). Some clones in this sample may be carry-over from other donors' samples. Both conserved end residues are part of each CDR3. The order of the fields is V gene, clone size, J gene, D gene, CDR3 protein, CDR3 DNA. D genes are given only for firm matches. The size entry is marked missing in some rows and otherwise reads once, few, many or a size class.

v_gene: TRBV18
abundance: .
j_gene: TRBJ1-4
d_gene: .
CDR3aa: CASSRGGNEKLFF
CDR3nt: TGTGCCAGCTCACGCGGTGGCAATGAAAAACTGTTTTTT

v_gene: TRBV18
abundance: .
j_gene: TRBJ2-7
d_gene: TRBD2
CDR3aa: CASSPDTGTSGGKSYEQYF
CDR3nt: TGTGCCAGCTCACCAGATACCGGGACTAGCGGGGGGAAATCCTACGAGCAGTACTTC

v_gene: TRBV11-3
abundance: .
j_gene: TRBJ2-7
d_gene: .
CDR3aa: CASSLTGWHEQYF
CDR3nt: TGTGCCAGCAGCTTAACAGGGTGGCACGAGCAGTACTTC

v_gene: TRBV6-5
abundance: .
j_gene: TRBJ2-3
d_gene: TRBD2
CDR3aa: CASTRLAGGTDTQYF
CDR3nt: TGTGCCAGCACAAGACTAGCGGGAGGTACAGATACGCAGTATTTT

v_gene: TRBV20-1
abundance: .
j_gene: TRBJ2-1
d_gene: .
CDR3aa: CSARDRTYNEQFF
CDR3nt: TGCAGTGCTAGAGATCGCACTTACAATGAGCAGTTCTTC

v_gene: TRBV28
abundance: many
j_gene: TRBJ2-6
d_gene: TRBD1
CDR3aa: CAHGTGVSGANVLTF
CDR3nt: TGTGCCCACGGGACAGGAGTTTCTGGGGCCAACGTCCTGACTTTC

v_gene: TRBV12-3/TRBV12-4
abundance: many
j_gene: TRBJ1-4
d_gene: .
CDR3aa: CASSLQGTNEKLFF
CDR3nt: TGTGCCAGCAGTTTACAGGGAACTAATGAAAAACTGTTTTTT

v_gene: TRBV28
abundance: .
j_gene: TRBJ1-6
d_gene: TRBD1
CDR3aa: CASSFETGISPLHF
CDR3nt: TGTGCCAGCAGTTTCGAGACAGGGATTTCACCCCTCCACTTT

v_gene: TRBV7-2
abundance: once
j_gene: TRBJ2-1
d_gene: TRBD1
CDR3aa: CASSMGQGDYNEQFF
CDR3nt: TGTGCCAGCAGCATGGGACAGGGAGACTACAATGAGCAGTTCTTC

v_gene: TRBV24-1
abundance: .
j_gene: TRBJ2-2
d_gene: TRBD2
CDR3aa: CATSEPPSGGTGELFF
CDR3nt: TGTGCCACCAGTGAACCCCCTTCGGGAGGCACCGGGGAGCTGTTTTTT